The following is a T cell receptor beta chain sequence with its context. The target antigen is unknown. Flow cytometry had shown expanded CD8+CD57+ cells in the patients chosen for sequencing. All participating patients were living with severe acquired aplastic anemia. No patient had been given any therapy when blood was sampled. The CDR3 runs to 13 residues. Trimming shortened V by 1 base and J by 5 bases, and 9 bases separated the two germline ends. Profiling of TCR beta VDJ combinations and CDR3 sequences used genomic DNA as template. Via MiXCR, TCRdb re-called the reads, giving one row per CDR3 protein. Of more than 95,000 distinct CDR3 sequences detected, almost 40% appear once; the ten largest clones hold about 2.4%. This record belongs to a study of CD8+CD57+ T cells in acquired aplastic anemia. The overall study: CD4+ and CD8+ cells, once sorted, gave DNA averaging roughly 3.2 ug.

Study outcomes and limitations: There were over 25 CD8+ CDR3 sequences that occurred in both patients and controls.

The sequencing sample was made of sorted CD4+, CD8+, or CD8+CD57+ T cells (not recorded which) from PBMCs. The rearrangement uses TRBV12-3 or TRBV12-4 and TRBJ2-7; possibly TRBD2 for D (5 bases). The TCR was taken from a human donor with aplastic anemia. The CDR3 loop is CASSLGPRDEQYF. DNA of the CDR3: TGTGCCAGCAGTTTAGGCCCGAGGGACGAGCAGTACTTC.